This TCR beta chain was found in a study of blood T cell repertoires in COVID-19. Study context: Sources were T cells, B-cell-depleted T cells, or PBMCs; the material itself was cDNA or gDNA.

Per the original methods: Amplified reference gene primers provided the basis for estimating nucleated cell counts. TCRdb keeps only in-frame clones here, not all; method: immunoSEQ multiplex PCR. That table supplies the V and J calls and clone size; D and trimming were determined from the DNA. The repertoire has 75,000 to 85,000 clones, 86% of them found once; the top ten carry roughly a sixth. Germline lookup yields CDR1 SGHTA and CDR2 FQGTGA. There are 15 residues in the CDR3. Losses at the gene ends were 3 bases for V and 0 bases for J; bases not matched to a gene: 1. The clonotype comes from a human donor in a cohort sampled during active COVID-19. The chain recombines TRBV7-3 with TRBJ2-1; TRBD2 agrees at 8 bases. The source material was peripheral blood. The CDR3 sequence is CASSLSGSSYNEQFF. DNA for the CDR3: TGTGCCAGCAGCTTGAGCGGGAGCTCCTACAATGAGCAGTTCTTC.